This T cell receptor (beta chain) was identified in a study of graft-versus-host responses after intestinal transplantation. Trimming cost V 7 bases and J 6 bases, with 20 bases left between them. Germline V gives CDR1 LNHDA, CDR2 SQIVND (reference sequence). The CDR3 covers 15 residues. The data were produced by immunoSEQ multiplex PCR, yet TCRdb's version contains in-frame clones alone and is incomplete. The sample shows 77,000 or so clones, roughly 90% of them seen only once. The sequence derives from a human patient who received an intestinal transplant, so some T cells may come from the graft donor. The specimen comprised PBMCs, sampled 98 days after intestinal transplantation. The chain uses TRBV19 and TRBJ2-3; tentative D call: TRBD2 (6 bases). The CDR3 spells CASMIGLSKSDTQYF. In DNA, the CDR3 is TGTGCCAGTATGATTGGACTATCGAAATCTGATACGCAGTATTTT.